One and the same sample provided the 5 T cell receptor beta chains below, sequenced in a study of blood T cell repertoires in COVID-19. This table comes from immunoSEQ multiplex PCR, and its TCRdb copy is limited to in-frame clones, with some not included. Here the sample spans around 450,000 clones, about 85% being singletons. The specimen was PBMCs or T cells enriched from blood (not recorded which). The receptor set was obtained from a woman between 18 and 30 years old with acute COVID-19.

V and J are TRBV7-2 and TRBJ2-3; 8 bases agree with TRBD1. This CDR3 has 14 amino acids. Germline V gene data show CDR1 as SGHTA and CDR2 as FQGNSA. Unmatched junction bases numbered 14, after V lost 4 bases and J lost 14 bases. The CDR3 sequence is CASSSGQGANPLYF. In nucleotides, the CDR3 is TGTGCCAGCAGCTCCGGACAGGGCGCTAACCCGTTGTATTTT.

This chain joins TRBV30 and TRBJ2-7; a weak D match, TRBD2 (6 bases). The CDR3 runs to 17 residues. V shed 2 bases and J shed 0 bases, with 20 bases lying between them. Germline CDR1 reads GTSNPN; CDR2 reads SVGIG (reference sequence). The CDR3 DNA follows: TGTGCCTGGAGTCCAGGCTCGGTAGCGGCCGCCTCCTACGAGCAGTACTTC. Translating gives CAWSPGSVAAASYEQYF.

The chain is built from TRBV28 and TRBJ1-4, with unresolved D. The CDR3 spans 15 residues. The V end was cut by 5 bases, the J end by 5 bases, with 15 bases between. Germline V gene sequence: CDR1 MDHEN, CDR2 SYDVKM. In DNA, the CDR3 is TGTGCCAGCAGTCAAATTCGCGGCACGAATGAAAAACTGTTTTTT. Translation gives CASSQIRGTNEKLFF. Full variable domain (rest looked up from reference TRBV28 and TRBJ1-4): DVKVTQSSRYLVKRTGEKVFLECVQDMDHENMFWYRQDPGLGLRLIYFSYDVKMKEKGDIPEGYSVSREKKERFSLILESASTNQTSMYLCASSQIRGTNEKLFFGSGTQLSVL.

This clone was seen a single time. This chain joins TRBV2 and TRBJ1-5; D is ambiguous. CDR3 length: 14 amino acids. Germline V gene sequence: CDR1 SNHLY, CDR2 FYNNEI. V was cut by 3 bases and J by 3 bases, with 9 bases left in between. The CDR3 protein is CASSDQGLNQPQHF. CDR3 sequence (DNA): TGTGCCAGCAGTGACCAAGGACTCAATCAGCCCCAGCATTTT.

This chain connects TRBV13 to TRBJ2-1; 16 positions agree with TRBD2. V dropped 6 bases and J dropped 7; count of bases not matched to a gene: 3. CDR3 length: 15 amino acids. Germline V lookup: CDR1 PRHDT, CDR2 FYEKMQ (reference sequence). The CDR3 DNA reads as TGTGCCAGCAGTTCGGGACTAGCGGGGGGGAATGAGCAGTTCTTC. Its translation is CASSSGLAGGNEQFF.